This TCR beta chain was profiled in a study of neoadjuvant anti-PD-1 for oral cavity cancer. Study in general: Patients mostly received three to four biweekly nivolumab doses at 3 mg/kg before surgery. Patients without progression got a fourth dose around day 43.

Per the germline V gene, CDR1 is LNHDA and CDR2 is SQIVND (reference sequence). V shed 7 bases and J shed 1 base, with 14 bases lying between them. The CDR3 is 15 residues long. Using immunoSEQ multiplex PCR, the repertoire was profiled, and TCRdb retains in-frame clones only, with some absent. This table has 20,000 to 25,000 clones, 40% to 55% appearing once. Regarding time point: after neoadjuvant nivolumab, at surgical resection. Patients were newly diagnosed with stage II-IVA oral cavity squamous cell carcinoma without prior systemic or radiation treatment. The chain uses TRBV19 and TRBJ1-3; TRBD1 is a possible D gene (5 bases). The TCR was taken from a person between 40 and 85 years old with oral cavity squamous cell carcinoma. The sequences come from tumor tissue, collected after nivolumab (anti-PD-1) treatment. The chain's CDR3 is CASTERRTSGNTIYF. The CDR3 DNA is TGTGCCAGTACCGAAAGGAGGACATCTGGAAACACCATATATTTT. The full variable domain, completed using reference TRBV19 and TRBJ1-3, is DGGITQSPKYLFRKEGQNVTLSCEQNLNHDAMYWYRQDPGQGLRLIYYSQIVNDFQKGDIAEGYSVSREKKESFPLTVTSAQKNPTAFYLCASTERRTSGNTIYFGEGSWLTVV.